The 21 T cell receptor beta chains reported below all come from one sample, sequenced in a study of T cell repertoires in cytomegalovirus infection. These receptors have no known antigen. TCRdb ran MiXCR on the reads and lists one entry per CDR3 protein. The sample records 600,000 to 700,000 distinct CDR3 sequences, 30% to 35% being singletons. Specimen: cultured PBMCs, collected from culture after CMV antigen stimulation. The receptor source for this set is a human donor in good health (CMV status not recorded). Some clones in this sample may be carry-over from other donors' samples.

Ten or more counts support this clonotype. This chain joins TRBV7-8 and TRBJ2-1, with D possibly matching TRBD2 (6 bases). CDR3 length: 13 residues. Trimming took 5 bases from V and 5 from J, leaving 10 bases between them. The V gene's germline CDR1 is SGHVS and CDR2 FQNEAQ. CDR3 sequence: CASSPRRDNEQFF. DNA of the CDR3: TGTGCCAGCAGCCCCCGGAGGGACAATGAGCAGTTCTTC.

This chain uses TRBV6-1 with TRBJ2-1; D is unresolved. This CDR3 spans 12 amino acids. Per germline, CDR1 MNHNS and CDR2 SASEGT. With 3 bases removed from V and 12 bases from J, the gap between germline ends came to 12 bases. CDR3 nucleotides: TGTGCCAGCAGTGAGATCAGGTGGGGGCAGTTCTTC. Translated, it gives CASSEIRWGQFF.

The J gene is TRBJ1-2, the V gene TRBV25-1; D ambiguous. Trimming removed 6 bases at V and 3 bases at J, with 14 bases between. CDR3 length equals 14 residues. CDR1 is MGHDK, CDR2 SYGVNS, per germline. In DNA, the CDR3 is TGTGCCAGCAGGTCGTCGGCATTCGACTATGGCTACACCTTC. Translated: CASRSSAFDYGYTF.

This clonotype has at least ten counts. V usage is TRBV12-3 or TRBV12-4 and J usage is TRBJ1-4; D might be TRBD1 (6 bases). The germline V and J ends were trimmed by 5 bases and 0 bases, with 19 bases remaining between them. The CDR3 loop spans 18 amino acids. The CDR3 nucleotides read TGTGCCAGCAGTGGGGGCCGAGTATATGAAGCAACTAATGAAAAACTGTTTTTT. Translation gives CASSGGRVYEATNEKLFF.

Only one count was recorded for this clonotype. The chain links TRBV20-1 to TRBJ2-1; possibly TRBD2 for D (7 bases). Trimming removed 0 bases from V and 3 bases from J, with 27 bases in between. The germline gives CDR1 DFQATT, CDR2 SNEGSKA (reference sequence). This CDR3 spans 20 amino acids. CDR3 DNA: TGCAGTGCTAGAGATCAAGGGGGGGTGACGGAGGGTTTATTCTACAATGAGCAGTTCTTC. Translated: CSARDQGGVTEGLFYNEQFF.

The rearrangement links TRBV20-1 to TRBJ2-5, with 10 positions matching TRBD2. This CDR3 is 13 amino acids long. The germline V gene encodes CDR1 DFQATT and CDR2 SNEGSKA (reference sequence). The trim removed 5 bases at V and 5 bases at J, leaving 5 bases unmatched. The chain's CDR3 is CSAPATSGETQYF. The CDR3 DNA is TGCAGTGCTCCCGCGACTAGCGGGGAGACCCAGTACTTC.

J is TRBJ2-1 and V is TRBV12-3 or TRBV12-4, with 7 nucleotides matching TRBD1. V lost 6 bases and J lost 7; bases outside the gene matches: 9. The CDR3 totals 14 residues. CDR3 amino acids: CASSNPGGLNEQFF. CDR3 nucleotides: TGTGCCAGCAGCAACCCAGGGGGTTTGAATGAGCAGTTCTTC.

The rearrangement joins TRBV12-3 or TRBV12-4 to TRBJ2-5, with D perhaps matching TRBD1 or TRBD2 (5 bases each). The CDR3 is 12 residues long. V dropped 6 bases and J dropped 8 bases, with 13 bases sitting between them. CDR3 region: CASRAGSRTQYF. The CDR3 nucleotides are TGTGCCAGCAGGGCAGGGAGTCGAACCCAGTACTTC.

This clonotype was detected many times. This sequence joins TRBV11-2 and TRBJ1-1, with 7 nucleotides matching TRBD1. Germline CDR1 SGHAT, CDR2 FQNNGV. There are 15 residues in the CDR3. The V and J ends lost 0 bases and 2 bases, in that order; junction bases with no gene match: 3. This chain's CDR3 is CASSLDDRANTEAFF. The CDR3 nucleotides are TGTGCCAGCAGCTTAGATGACAGGGCCAACACTGAAGCTTTCTTT.

The chain recombines TRBV6-5 with TRBJ2-1; D possibly corresponds to TRBD2 (5 bases). The CDR3 length is 13 residues. Trimming pared 2 bases from V and 9 bases from J, leaving 11 bases between. Germline CDR1 reads MNHEY; CDR2 reads SVGAGI. Written as DNA, the CDR3 is TGTGCCAGCAGTTACACAACAGAGGGTGAGCAGTTCTTC. As protein: CASSYTTEGEQFF.

This clonotype was counted between two and nine times. V is TRBV4-1 and J is TRBJ2-2, with a tentative D call TRBD2 (5 bases). Germline-derived CDR1 and CDR2 are MGHRA and YSYEKL. With 3 bases removed from V and 6 bases from J, the gap between germline ends came to 11 bases. The CDR3 totals 14 residues. DNA for the CDR3: TGCGCCAGCAGCCATAATCAGCGGTCCGGGGAGCTGTTTTTT. Residues: CASSHNQRSGELFF.

A single count supports this clonotype. The V call is TRBV7-2, the J call TRBJ2-7, with TRBD2 matching over 7 bases. V lost 5 bases, J lost 6 bases, and 10 bases stayed unmatched. The CDR3 extends over 14 amino acids. Per germline, CDR1 SGHTA and CDR2 FQGNSA. The CDR3 region is CASSPIGREGEQYF. Written as DNA, the CDR3 is TGTGCCAGCAGCCCCATTGGGAGGGAGGGCGAGCAGTACTTC.

CDR3 coding DNA: TGTGCCAGCTCGGGGGGTGACAATCAGCCCCAGCATTTT. This sequence encodes CASSGGDNQPQHF. The chain uses TRBV6-1 and TRBJ1-5; TRBD1 is a possible D gene (5 bases). The CDR3 spans 13 residues. Germline V gives CDR1 MNHNS, CDR2 SASEGT. V dropped 8 bases and J dropped 3 bases, with 11 bases sitting between them.

This clonotype turned up a few times. The rearrangement uses TRBV6-1 and TRBJ1-3; D not resolved. Trimming stripped 6 bases from V and 4 bases from J, with 7 bases between. Per the germline V gene, CDR1 is MNHNS and CDR2 is SASEGT. The CDR3 spans 12 residues. The CDR3 coding sequence is TGTGCCAGCAGCCGCGACGGAAACACCATATATTTT. Translation gives CASSRDGNTIYF.

This clonotype turned up a few times. The chain links TRBV7-2 to TRBJ1-2; the D is unclear. The V end was cut by 5 bases, the J end by 7 bases, with 8 bases between. The CDR3 consists of 11 residues. Germline CDR1 reads SGHTA; CDR2 reads FQGNSA. CDR3 region: CASSPFIGYTF. CDR3 bases: TGTGCCAGCAGCCCCTTCATTGGCTACACCTTC.

This rearrangement joins TRBV7-9 to TRBJ2-5, with 8 bases lining up with TRBD2. V trimming: 4 bases; J trimming: 4 bases; junction bases outside the gene matches: 14. The CDR3 has 17 amino acids. The germline V gene has CDR1 SEHNR and CDR2 FQNEAQ (reference sequence). The CDR3 DNA reads TGTGCCAGCAGCTCGTTGAAGGGAGCGGGAGTAGGAGAGACCCAGTACTTC. Encoded protein: CASSSLKGAGVGETQYF.

V is TRBV15 and J is TRBJ2-7; D is perhaps TRBD2 (6 bases). The CDR3 has 18 residues. Germline-derived CDR1 and CDR2 are LNHNV and YYDKDF (reference sequence). The V gene lost 2 bases and the J gene lost 7 bases, with 27 bases spanning the gap. CDR3 coding DNA: TGTGCCACCAGCAGAACCCCACCTTCTAGCGCCAAATCAAGGGAGCAGTACTTC. It translates to CATSRTPPSSAKSREQYF.

The V call is TRBV19, the J call TRBJ1-5, with D tentatively TRBD1 (5 bases). The CDR3 contains 17 residues. V was trimmed by 4 bases and J by 0 bases, leaving 16 bases between them. Per germline, CDR1 LNHDA and CDR2 SQIVND (reference sequence). CDR3 amino acids: CASSNAGFPYSNQPQHF. The CDR3 nucleotides read TGTGCCAGTAGTAACGCAGGGTTCCCCTATAGCAATCAGCCCCAGCATTTT. The whole variable domain, remainder taken from reference TRBV19 and TRBJ1-5, is DGGITQSPKYLFRKEGQNVTLSCEQNLNHDAMYWYRQDPGQGLRLIYYSQIVNDFQKGDIAEGYSVSREKKESFPLTVTSAQKNPTAFYLCASSNAGFPYSNQPQHFGDGTRLSIL.

This rearrangement joins TRBV7-2 to TRBJ1-4; 7 positions match TRBD1. V dropped 3 bases and J dropped 6; count of bases not matched to a gene: 4. This CDR3 has 14 amino acids. CDR1 is SGHTA, CDR2 FQGNSA, per germline. CDR3 amino acids: CASSLTGRDEKLFF. CDR3 bases: TGTGCCAGCAGCTTGACAGGGAGGGATGAAAAACTGTTTTTT.

This clonotype was detected only a few times. In nucleotides, the CDR3 is TGTGCCAGCAGTCCTCTTGAGAACACTGAAGCTTTCTTT. It specifies CASSPLENTEAFF. V gene TRBV12-3 or TRBV12-4 combines with J gene TRBJ1-1, with D unclear. V shed 5 bases and J shed 1 base, with 8 bases lying between them. The CDR3 covers 13 residues.

The V call is TRBV28, the J call TRBJ2-6; 7 nucleotides align to TRBD1. The germline V gene encodes CDR1 MDHEN and CDR2 SYDVKM. The CDR3 loop spans 16 amino acids. V was pared by 6 bases and J by 2 bases, with 7 bases of the junction left unmatched. This CDR3 is CASSWDSRAGANVLTF. The DNA of the CDR3 is TGTGCCAGCAGCTGGGACAGCCGGGCTGGGGCCAACGTCCTGACTTTC.